This T cell receptor (beta chain) is from a study of blood T cell repertoires in COVID-19. The CDR3 is 16 residues long. Losses at the gene ends were 3 bases for V and 3 bases for J; bases not matched to a gene: 13. Germline CDR1 reads DFQATT; CDR2 reads SNEGSKA (reference sequence). Profiling relied on immunoSEQ multiplex PCR, and the TCRdb table lists in-frame clones only, not all of them. Of approximately 360,000 clones listed, roughly four fifths are singletons. Sample: PBMCs or T cells enriched from blood (not recorded which). This chain links TRBV20-1 with TRBJ2-7; 8 nucleotides line up with TRBD2. This TCR was recovered from a woman between 50 and 59 years old who had recovered from COVID-19. DNA of the CDR3: TGCAGTGCTAGTCCTAGTTACCGGGGGGGGAACTACGAGCAGTACTTC. The encoded protein is CSASPSYRGGNYEQYF.